This is a list of T cell receptor beta chains from one sample in a study of blood T cell repertoires in COVID-19. Sequencing used immunoSEQ multiplex PCR; TCRdb keeps in-frame clones, though not all of them. The table records some 200,000 clones, 83% of them present only once. The specimen sequenced was PBMCs or T cells enriched from blood (not recorded which). The source is a woman aged 45-65 years who had been exposed to COVID-19. CDR3s include the opening cysteine and the closing phenylalanine or tryptophan. A D gene is named only where the DNA matches it firmly. Where a row states a size, it is once, few, many or the class of an expanded clone; other rows omit it.

V	size	D	J	DNA	CDR3
TRBV12-3/TRBV12-4	NA	NA	TRBJ1-5	TGTGCCAGCAGACAGAATCCGGATCAGCCCCAGCATTTT	CASRQNPDQPQHF
TRBV19	NA	NA	TRBJ1-2	TGTGCCAGTAGTATAGGGGCAGGGAATGACGGCTACACCTTC	CASSIGAGNDGYTF
TRBV23-1	NA	NA	TRBJ2-7	TGCGCCAGCAGTCGTGCATGGGGGCGACGCTACGAGCAGTACTTC	CASSRAWGRRYEQYF
TRBV19	NA	NA	TRBJ2-2	TGTGCCAGTACTAATATACCTAACACCGGGGAGCTGTTTTTT	CASTNIPNTGELFF
TRBV5-1	NA	TRBD1	TRBJ1-2	TGCGCCAGCAGACCCCGCTTTCAGGGGGCAGGGGCTAACTATGGCTACACCTTC	CASRPRFQGAGANYGYTF
TRBV7-9	NA	NA	TRBJ1-1	TGTGCCAGCAGCGGCCCCCGGGGCACTGAAGCTTTCTTT	CASSGPRGTEAFF
TRBV7-2	NA	NA	TRBJ1-2	TGTGCCAGCAGCTTATCCGTTCCGGGGAACTATGGCTACACCTTC	CASSLSVPGNYGYTF
TRBV7-2	NA	TRBD1	TRBJ2-1	TGTGCCAGCAGTCATGACAGGGGTCGGGGTGAGCAGTTCTTC	CASSHDRGRGEQFF
TRBV29-1	NA	TRBD1	TRBJ1-1	TGCAGCGGGGGGGACAGGGTAAACACTGAAGCTTTCTTT	CSGGDRVNTEAFF
TRBV6-5	NA	TRBD1	TRBJ1-1	TGTGCCAGCAGGGACAGGGGGCGTTCAGCTGAAGCTTTCTTT	CASRDRGRSAEAFF
TRBV7-9	NA	NA	TRBJ2-5	TGTGCCAGCAGCTCGACAGAGTTTGGGACCCAGTACTTC	CASSSTEFGTQYF
TRBV10-3	NA	TRBD2	TRBJ2-2	TGTGCCATCAGTGGGCCCGGGGGGGACACCGGGGAGCTGTTTTTT	CAISGPGGDTGELFF
TRBV29-1	NA	TRBD1	TRBJ1-2	TGCAGCGTTGGACAGGGGCTCCCTGGGTATGGCTACACCTTC	CSVGQGLPGYGYTF
TRBV4-2	NA	TRBD2	TRBJ2-1	TGTGCCAGCAGCCACTCTAGCGGGGGACAACCCCAGTTCTTC	CASSHSSGGQPQFF
TRBV29-1	NA	TRBD1	TRBJ2-1	TGCAGCGTCCCGGGACAGACATACAATGAGCAGTTCTTC	CSVPGQTYNEQFF
TRBV2	NA	NA	TRBJ2-1	TGTGCCAGCAGTGGCGGCTGGTACAATGAGCAGTTCTTC	CASSGGWYNEQFF
TRBV6-5	once	NA	TRBJ2-2	TGTGCCAGCAGCCTCAGGGTCGGGGAGCTGTTTTTT	CASSLRVGELFF
TRBV18	NA	TRBD1	TRBJ2-1	TGTGCCAGCTCACCTCGACAGGGGATCTCCTACAATGAGCAGTTCTTC	CASSPRQGISYNEQFF
TRBV19	NA	TRBD2	TRBJ2-3	TGTGCCAGTAGTAGGGCGGGGGGGCAAGATACGCAGTATTTT	CASSRAGGQDTQYF
TRBV11-2	NA	NA	TRBJ1-2	TGTGCCAGCAGCTCTACAGGGTCCGGACACTACTATGGCTACACCTTC	CASSSTGSGHYYGYTF
TRBV5-1	NA	TRBD1	TRBJ2-7	TGCGCCAGCAGCGTCGGGACAGTCTACGAGCAGTACTTC	CASSVGTVYEQYF
TRBV5-8	few	NA	TRBJ2-4	TGTGCCAGCAGCTTGGTCTCGGTGGGGGAGGTCATTCAGTACTTC	CASSLVSVGEVIQYF
TRBV5-5	NA	TRBD1	TRBJ2-7	TGTGCCAGCAGCTTTAGGGGACAGGGTAACTACGAGCAGTACTTC	CASSFRGQGNYEQYF
TRBV7-2	once	NA	TRBJ2-5	TGTGCCAGCAGCATAGTTCAACCCGGGTCCCGAGGGACCCAGTACTTC	CASSIVQPGSRGTQYF
TRBV19	NA	NA	TRBJ1-1	TGTGCCAGTAACTTCCTGGGGCGAGAAGCTTTCTTT	CASNFLGREAFF
TRBV7-8	NA	NA	TRBJ1-2	TGTGCCAGCAGCTTAGACGCGCCCTATGGCTACACCTTC	CASSLDAPYGYTF
TRBV28	NA	NA	TRBJ1-5	TGTGCCAGCAATCAGGGGTTCCTTAGCAATCAGCCCCAGCATTTT	CASNQGFLSNQPQHF
TRBV7-9	NA	NA	TRBJ1-2	TGTGCCAGCAGCTTAGTACGAGACTATGGCTACACCTTC	CASSLVRDYGYTF
TRBV19	NA	TRBD1	TRBJ1-2	TGTGCCAGTAGTGGGACAGCCTATGGCTACACCTTC	CASSGTAYGYTF
TRBV7-9	NA	NA	TRBJ1-1	TGTGCCAGCAACCGTGACGGGGAAGCTTTCTTT	CASNRDGEAFF
TRBV19	NA	NA	TRBJ1-2	TGTGCCAGTAGTATAGCCCCCCCTACGGGGGGCTACACCTTC	CASSIAPPTGGYTF
TRBV3-1/TRBV3-2	once	TRBD1	TRBJ2-1	TGTGCCAGCAGCCTCCGGGACAGGAGAAACAATGAGCAGTTCTTC	CASSLRDRRNNEQFF
TRBV5-1	NA	TRBD1	TRBJ1-1	TGCGCCAGCAGCCTGGACAGGGGGCGGACGACTGAAGCTTTCTTT	CASSLDRGRTTEAFF
TRBV5-1	NA	TRBD2	TRBJ2-3	TGCGCCAGCACAGAGCTAAGCGGGGCCACAGATACGCAGTATTTT	CASTELSGATDTQYF
TRBV28	NA	NA	TRBJ1-2	TGTGCCAGCAGTCTCACCTACAACTATGGCTACACCTTC	CASSLTYNYGYTF
TRBV6-5	NA	NA	TRBJ1-5	TGTGCCAGCAGTCTGACAGGTAATCAGCCCCAGCATTTT	CASSLTGNQPQHF
TRBV12-5	once	TRBD1	TRBJ1-2	TGTGCTAGTGGTTTGGGACAGGGCTATGGCTACACCTTC	CASGLGQGYGYTF
TRBV5-1	NA	NA	TRBJ2-1	TGCGCCAGCAGCTTTGGTTCAGGCTCCTACAATGAGCAGTTCTTC	CASSFGSGSYNEQFF
TRBV7-2	NA	TRBD1	TRBJ1-4	TGTGCCAGCAGCCCACAGGGGGGCGAAAAACTGTTTTTT	CASSPQGGEKLFF
TRBV12-3/TRBV12-4	NA	NA	TRBJ1-2	TGTGCCAGCAGTTTGATTGCCGGGGCAGGGGACTTC	CASSLIAGAGDF
TRBV12-3/TRBV12-4	NA	NA	TRBJ1-1	TGTGCCAGCAAGCTAGGGGGATCCACTGAAGCTTTCTTT	CASKLGGSTEAFF
TRBV16	few	NA	TRBJ1-1	TGTGCCAGCAGCCATGGGAGGTTCACTGAAGCTTTCTTT	CASSHGRFTEAFF
TRBV9	NA	NA	TRBJ1-3	TGTGCCAGCACCGGTAACCAGGCCTCTGGAAACACCATATATTTT	CASTGNQASGNTIYF
TRBV5-1	NA	TRBD1	TRBJ1-2	TGCGCCAGCAGCTTGGAGGACAGGGTTGCAAACTATGGCTACACCTTC	CASSLEDRVANYGYTF
TRBV4-3	NA	TRBD1	TRBJ1-1	TGCGCCAGCAGCGGGATTCAGGGGGCTGAAGCTTTCTTT	CASSGIQGAEAFF
TRBV7-2	NA	NA	TRBJ1-1	TGTGCCAGCAGCTTAGGAGGCCCGGGTACTGAAGCTTTCTTT	CASSLGGPGTEAFF
TRBV21-1	NA	NA	TRBJ1-4	TGTGCCAGCGGAGGACGGACTAATGAAAAACTGTTTTTT	CASGGRTNEKLFF
TRBV28	NA	NA	TRBJ1-2	TGTGCCAGCAGGATCTTTACAGCCCTCAACTATGGCTACACCTTC	CASRIFTALNYGYTF
TRBV29-1	NA	NA	TRBJ1-3	TGCAGCGTTGAGTCCGGCTCTGGAAACACCATATATTTT	CSVESGSGNTIYF
TRBV7-9	NA	NA	TRBJ2-7	TGTGCCAGCAGCTTCCAACAGGGCGTCTACTACGAGCAGTACTTC	CASSFQQGVYYEQYF
TRBV5-6	NA	TRBD2	TRBJ2-1	TGTGCCAGCAGCGCCGCGACTAGCGACCCCTACAATGAGCAGTTCTTC	CASSAATSDPYNEQFF
TRBV20-1	NA	NA	TRBJ1-1	TGCAGTGCTAACAGGGTTGACGAAGCTTTCTTT	CSANRVDEAFF
TRBV12-3/TRBV12-4	once	TRBD1	TRBJ1-2	TGTGCCAGTCGACAGGGTACAAATGGCTACACCTTC	CASRQGTNGYTF